A single sample gave rise to the 6 T cell receptor beta chains below, sequenced in a study of T cells after yellow fever vaccination. TCRdb redid the calling of the 5' RACE reads with MiXCR, one entry per CDR3 protein. This sample has about 210,000 distinct CDR3 sequences; less than 3.5% occur once, and the top ten carry about 3%. The sequences come from CD4+ T cells sorted from PBMCs, collected 10 days after the yellow fever booster vaccination. Receptors originate from a man aged 18-30 years who received the YFV17D yellow fever vaccine.

This clonotype was seen many times. This chain joins TRBV6-5 and TRBJ1-4; 7 bases agree with TRBD1. The CDR3 is made up of 16 amino acids. The junction had 7 bases not matched to a gene; V was cut back by 6 bases and J by 0 bases. Germline-derived CDR1 and CDR2 are MNHEY and SVGAGI. This chain's CDR3 is CASRRKGATTNEKLFF. CDR3 nucleotide sequence: TGTGCCAGCAGGCGAAAGGGGGCCACAACTAATGAAAAACTGTTTTTT.

The J gene is TRBJ2-4, the V gene TRBV27, with 7 bases identical to TRBD1. The V segment lost 4 bases and the J segment 9 bases; nucleotides outside the gene matches: 9. The CDR3 is made up of 14 amino acids. The V gene's germline CDR1 is MNHEY and CDR2 SMNVEV (reference sequence). CDR3 DNA sequence: TGTGCCAGCAGTTCCCACGACAGGGCCGGCATTCAGTACTTC. It yields the protein CASSSHDRAGIQYF.

This clonotype has at least ten counts. The V call is TRBV7-9, the J call TRBJ1-6; weak D call: TRBD1 (5 bases). The CDR3 covers 15 residues. V gave up 1 base and J gave up 11 bases, with 15 bases separating them. Germline V gene data show CDR1 as SEHNR and CDR2 as FQNEAQ (reference sequence). In DNA form, the CDR3 reads TGTGCCAGCAGCTTAGGCCTGGGGGGTACGGCACCCCTCCACTTT. Its protein product is CASSLGLGGTAPLHF.

At least ten counts were recorded for this clonotype. The chain uses TRBV20-1 and TRBJ1-1; D not resolved. This CDR3 is 13 amino acids long. V shed 0 bases and J shed 12 bases, with 17 bases lying between them. Germline loops: CDR1 DFQATT, CDR2 SNEGSKA (reference sequence). This CDR3 is CSARDEGGLSTFF. The CDR3 DNA follows: TGCAGTGCTAGAGATGAAGGAGGGTTGTCGACTTTCTTT.

The chain joins TRBV12-3 or TRBV12-4 to TRBJ1-5; D is undetermined. The CDR3 contains 15 residues. The ends were cut back, 5 bases at V and 9 bases at J, with 20 bases in the middle. CDR3 region: CASSPRNRGKGPQHF. The CDR3 DNA is TGTGCCAGCAGTCCCCGTAACCGAGGGAAAGGGCCCCAGCATTTT.

The chain carries TRBV4-3 and TRBJ2-3; TRBD2 aligns across 7 bases. Germline V CDR1 and CDR2: LGHNA, YSLEER. Losses at the gene ends were 0 bases for V and 9 bases for J; bases not matched to a gene: 9. The CDR3 is made up of 15 amino acids. This chain's CDR3 is CASSQDGEMGGTQYF. The CDR3 region has the DNA TGCGCCAGCAGCCAAGACGGGGAGATGGGGGGGACGCAGTATTTT.